Following are 26 T cell receptor beta chains from one sample sequenced in a study of Ad26.COV2.S vaccination and SARS-CoV-2 variants. Profiled with immunoSEQ multiplex PCR; TCRdb holds only in-frame clones, not every one. Of about 480,000 clones listed, approximately 90% are singletons. The treatment: around 19 received Ad26.COV2.S at low or high dose, single or two shots; roughly five received placebo; per-sample allocation not given. The samples were gathered on day 63 after the first injection of vaccine or placebo. Specimen: peripheral blood, collected in a trial of Ad26.COV2.S vaccine versus placebo. Receptors originate from a person aged 18-60 years who received the Ad26.COV2.S COVID-19 vaccine or a placebo.

CDR3 residues: CASFSTSGSYSDTQYF. CDR3 DNA sequence: TGTGCCAGCTTTTCTACTAGCGGGAGTTATTCAGATACGCAGTATTTT. This chain joins TRBV28 and TRBJ2-3, with TRBD2 identical over 11 bases. This CDR3 spans 16 amino acids. Germline CDR1 is MDHEN and CDR2 is SYDVKM. Trimming cost V 8 bases and J 4 bases; bases outside gene matches: 11.

V gene TRBV5-6 combines with J gene TRBJ2-1; a possible D gene is TRBD2 (6 bases). The CDR3 is made up of 14 amino acids. Germline CDR1 is SGHDT and CDR2 is YYEEEE. V lost 3 bases, J lost 4 bases, and 11 bases lay in between. CDR3 sequence reads: CASSSGTSYNEQFF. The CDR3 region has the DNA TGTGCCAGCAGCTCGGGGACTTCTTACAATGAGCAGTTCTTC.

The chain is built from TRBV6-5 and TRBJ1-1; 9 bases fit TRBD1. V shed 10 bases, J shed 1 base, and the junction held 7 bases outside the gene matches. Germline V gene lookup returns CDR1 MNHEY and CDR2 SVGAGI. The CDR3 covers 14 residues. In nucleotides, the CDR3 is TGTGCCATTACAGGGGGCTTGAGGAACACTGAAGCTTTCTTT. Translated, it gives CAITGGLRNTEAFF.

The chain couples TRBV19 to TRBJ2-2; 14 bases align to TRBD2. Germline V lookup: CDR1 LNHDA, CDR2 SQIVND (reference sequence). V lost 0 bases and J lost 1; bases outside the gene matches: 7. This CDR3 comprises 20 residues. The chain's CDR3 is CASSIDQAGTSGRNTGELFF. The CDR3 bases are TGTGCCAGTAGTATAGATCAGGCCGGGACTAGCGGGAGGAACACCGGGGAGCTGTTTTTT.

The chain uses TRBV9 and TRBJ2-1; the D call may be TRBD1 or TRBD2 (5 bases each). The germline V gene encodes CDR1 SGDLS and CDR2 YYNGEE. CDR3 length: 15 residues. V was cut by 0 bases and J by 9 bases, with 16 bases left in between. The DNA for the CDR3 is TGTGCCAGCAGCGTAGTAATGGGGCAGGAGGCTGAGCAGTTCTTC. Protein: CASSVVMGQEAEQFF.

This chain connects TRBV24-1 to TRBJ1-4; D may be TRBD1 (5 bases). Per the germline V gene, CDR1 is KGHDR and CDR2 is SFDVKD. V shed 4 bases and J shed 7 bases, with 15 bases lying between them. The length of the CDR3 is 15 residues. CDR3 coding DNA: TGTGCCACCAGTGACCCGGACACTGACGGTGAAAAACTGTTTTTT. This translates into CATSDPDTDGEKLFF.

This chain connects TRBV3-1 (or the pseudogene TRBV3-2) to TRBJ1-3; unclear D gene. This CDR3 has 12 amino acids. The germline V gene encodes CDR1 LGHDT and CDR2 YNNKEL (reference sequence). Trimming took off 4 bases at V and 4 bases at J, with 5 bases between the two ends. CDR3 residues: CASSPQGNTIYF. The CDR3, as DNA: TGTGCCAGCAGCCCTCAGGGAAACACCATATATTTT.

The chain links TRBV2 to TRBJ1-1; D unresolved. The germline gives CDR1 SNHLY, CDR2 FYNNEI. The V end was cut by 6 bases, the J end by 1 base, with 9 bases between. There are 13 residues in the CDR3. This CDR3 reads CASSVQPNTEAFF. CDR3 in DNA: TGTGCCAGCAGCGTCCAGCCGAACACTGAAGCTTTCTTT.

The CDR3 spells CASGLGRETQYF. DNA of the CDR3: TGTGCCAGCGGGCTAGGACGCGAGACCCAGTACTTC. This chain joins TRBV28 and TRBJ2-5, with no clear D. There are 12 residues in the CDR3. The germline V and J ends were trimmed by 8 bases and 5 bases, with 12 bases remaining between them. Germline CDR1 reads MDHEN; CDR2 reads SYDVKM.

This clone came up a few times. Additional DNA sequences in this sample encode the identical CDR3. The chain uses TRBV28 and TRBJ1-2, with D hard to call. Germline V gives CDR1 MDHEN, CDR2 SYDVKM. CDR3 length: 13 amino acids. The germline V and J ends were trimmed by 3 bases and 2 bases, with 7 bases remaining between them. The DNA of the CDR3 is TGTGCCAGCAGTTTGCTGGGCAACTATGGCTACACCTTC. Translated: CASSLLGNYGYTF.

The rearrangement links TRBV19 to TRBJ1-2; D is unclear. Looked up from germline, CDR1 is LNHDA and CDR2 is SQIVND (reference sequence). The CDR3 length is 14 residues. Trimming stripped 3 bases from V and 5 bases from J, with 13 bases between. CDR3 sequence: CASSIGPPGYGYTF. For the CDR3, the DNA is TGTGCCAGTAGTATTGGGCCTCCGGGGTATGGCTACACCTTC.

As regards this clone: Other DNA sequences in the sample encode the same CDR3. The chain uses TRBV28 and TRBJ1-1, with a tentative D call TRBD1 (5 bases). V was clipped by 5 bases and J by 1 base, with 11 bases between them. The CDR3 spans 14 residues. Germline V gives CDR1 MDHEN, CDR2 SYDVKM. CDR3 protein: CASSPGTENTEAFF. In DNA, the CDR3 is TGTGCCAGCAGTCCCGGGACGGAGAACACTGAAGCTTTCTTT.

The chain couples TRBV28 to TRBJ2-7, with 9 bases fitting TRBD2. V shed 6 bases and J 2 bases; nucleotides not matched to a gene: 8. The length of the CDR3 is 15 residues. Per germline, CDR1 MDHEN and CDR2 SYDVKM. The CDR3 region is CASSEGLAGTYEQYF. CDR3 bases: TGTGCCAGCAGCGAGGGGCTAGCGGGGACCTACGAGCAGTACTTC.

CDR3 coding DNA: TGCGCCAGCAGCTCTAGAGGCGGACAAAATCAGCCCCAGCATTTT. This translates into CASSSRGGQNQPQHF. The chain uses TRBV5-1 and TRBJ1-5, with TRBD1 as a possible D gene (5 bases). CDR3 size: 15 residues. V dropped 3 bases and J dropped 4 bases, with 14 bases sitting between them. Germline V gene lookup returns CDR1 SGHRS and CDR2 YFSETQ.

The chain employs TRBV4-2 and TRBJ2-1; D gene ambiguous. The CDR3 has 16 residues. The V gene's germline CDR1 is LGHNA and CDR2 YNFKEQ. Trimming pared 0 bases from V and 2 bases from J, leaving 11 bases between. The CDR3 coding sequence is TGTGCCAGCAGCCAAGATGTCACCGGACCCTACAATGAGCAGTTCTTC. Protein product: CASSQDVTGPYNEQFF.

The chain is built from TRBV27 and TRBJ2-7, with 8 bases fitting TRBD1. From germline, CDR1 is MNHEY and CDR2 SMNVEV (reference sequence). The CDR3 consists of 14 residues. V shed 6 bases and J 1 base; nucleotides not matched to a gene: 5. The CDR3 protein is CASRRDRYSYEQYF. The CDR3 nucleotides read TGTGCCAGCAGGAGGGACAGGTATTCCTACGAGCAGTACTTC.

In this sample, this clone turned up once. The DNA is left out, because the CDR3 cannot be placed on it with certainty; the CDR3 is given as TCRdb lists it. The rearrangement joins TRBV5-1 to TRBJ2-1; the table calls TRBD2, which could not be checked here. Germline CDR1 reads SGHRS; CDR2 reads YFSETQ. The CDR3 extends over 14 residues, inclusive of both ends. CDR3 sequence: CASSFGSGWNEQFF.

This sequence joins TRBV27 and TRBJ1-1, with D possibly being TRBD1 (5 bases). This CDR3 region has 13 residues. Trimming cost V 1 base and J 7 bases, with 10 bases left between them. Germline V CDR1 and CDR2: MNHEY, SMNVEV (reference sequence). The CDR3 region has the DNA TGTGCCAGCAGTTTATACGGGGACGGTGAAGCTTTCTTT. Amino acid sequence: CASSLYGDGEAFF.

This clone has just one count. This chain joins TRBV18 and TRBJ1-1; TRBD1 is a possible D gene (6 bases). The germline V and J ends were trimmed by 3 bases and 6 bases, with 11 bases remaining between them. Germline V gene data show CDR1 as KGHSH and CDR2 as LQKENI. The CDR3 is 13 residues long. The chain's CDR3 is CASSPQGSPEAFF. The CDR3 DNA reads as TGTGCCAGCTCACCGCAGGGGAGCCCTGAAGCTTTCTTT.

The chain has TRBV19 and TRBJ2-7; possible D gene TRBD2, 6 bases. Germline V gene lookup returns CDR1 LNHDA and CDR2 SQIVND (reference sequence). V was cut by 3 bases and J by 4 bases, with 13 bases left in between. This CDR3 region has 14 residues. CDR3: CASSMGGMGYEQYF. Here the CDR3 DNA reads TGTGCCAGTAGTATGGGCGGGATGGGGTACGAGCAGTACTTC.

The rearrangement uses TRBV12-2 and TRBJ1-5. TRBV12-2 is a pseudogene segment. This CDR3 has 14 amino acids. As DNA, the CDR3 is TGTGCAAGTCGCTTAGTTGGGGGGAATCAGCCCCAGCATTTT. Translating gives CASRLVGGNQPQHF.

The CDR3 coding sequence is TGTGCCAGCAGTTTGCCCCAGGAGGACAGGGGTCGGAGAAACACCATATATTTT. Protein product: CASSLPQEDRGRRNTIYF. The V call is TRBV28, the J call TRBJ1-3; 9 bases are a match to TRBD1. CDR3 length: 18 amino acids. V shed 3 bases and J 5 bases; nucleotides not matched to a gene: 14. CDR1 is MDHEN, CDR2 SYDVKM, per germline.

The chain joins TRBV10-3 to TRBJ2-5; 9 bases fit TRBD2. Trimming cost V 2 bases and J 1 base; bases outside gene matches: 2. The CDR3 runs to 15 residues. Germline V gives CDR1 ENHRY, CDR2 SYGVKD. The CDR3 is CAISELAGTQETQYF. The DNA of the CDR3 is TGTGCCATCAGTGAGCTAGCGGGAACCCAAGAGACCCAGTACTTC.

The V gene is TRBV19, the J gene TRBJ1-3; D perhaps matches TRBD1 (5 bases). The germline V gene has CDR1 LNHDA and CDR2 SQIVND (reference sequence). V shed 7 bases and J shed 2 bases, with 12 bases lying between them. CDR3 length equals 14 residues. CDR3 protein: CASMTGEAGNTIYF. The CDR3 nucleotides read TGTGCCAGTATGACGGGGGAGGCTGGAAACACCATATATTTT.

For the CDR3, the DNA is TGCGCCAGCAGCACCCGAGGATCGCCCCAAGAGACCCAGTACTTC. Amino acids: CASSTRGSPQETQYF. The rearrangement joins TRBV4-1 to TRBJ2-5; D is undetermined. The V and J ends lost 5 bases and 1 base respectively, with 14 bases between them. The CDR3 length is 15 residues. The germline V gene encodes CDR1 MGHRA and CDR2 YSYEKL.

The chain joins TRBV2 to TRBJ1-2; no firm D call. Trimming took 2 bases from V and 3 from J, leaving 10 bases between them. The CDR3 spans 14 residues. Germline V gene lookup returns CDR1 SNHLY and CDR2 FYNNEI. The CDR3 region has the DNA TGTGCCAGCAGTGAATTTCCGGCAGACTATGGCTACACCTTC. Its translation is CASSEFPADYGYTF. Combining the CDR3 with reference TRBV2 and TRBJ1-2 gives the whole variable domain EPEVTQTPSHQVTQMGQEVILRCVPISNHLYFYWYRQILGQKVEFLVSFYNNEISEKSEIFDDQFSVERPDGSNFTLKIRSTKLEDSAMYFCASSEFPADYGYTFGSGTRLTVV.